Below are 30 T cell receptor beta chains sequenced from a single sample in a study of identical twins. TCRdb analysed the 5' RACE reads with MiXCR anew, one entry per CDR3 protein. The sample holds under 300,000 distinct CDR3 sequences; 10% to 15% are singletons and the top ten take approximately 4%. These data were likewise used in another study, on yellow fever vaccine responses in identical twins.

The sample consisted of memory (CD45RO+) T cells sorted from blood. All receptors derive from a woman aged 18-35 years in good health.

The CDR3, as DNA: TGTGCCAGCAGTTACACAACAGGGAACGGCGAGCAGTACTTC. Protein sequence: CASSYTTGNGEQYF. This sequence joins TRBV6-5 and TRBJ2-7; maybe TRBD1 (6 bases). The V gene's germline CDR1 is MNHEY and CDR2 SVGAGI. This CDR3 is built from 14 residues. Trimming removed 2 bases at V and 6 bases at J, with 14 bases between.

The J gene is TRBJ2-1, the V gene TRBV20-1, with D possibly matching TRBD1 (6 bases). The CDR3 runs to 20 residues. Germline V gene sequence: CDR1 DFQATT, CDR2 SNEGSKA (reference sequence). The ends were cut back, 0 bases at V and 0 bases at J, with 24 bases in the middle. CDR3 amino acids: CSAREGLQGKYGNSYNEQFF. CDR3 coding DNA: TGCAGTGCTAGAGAGGGTTTGCAGGGGAAATATGGAAACTCCTACAATGAGCAGTTCTTC.

The chain uses TRBV4-2 and TRBJ2-5, with D maybe TRBD2 (5 bases). Trimming removed 1 base at V and 1 base at J, with 10 bases between. The germline gives CDR1 LGHNA, CDR2 YNFKEQ. The length of the CDR3 is 15 residues. CDR3 in amino acids: CASSQAGLSQETQYF. The CDR3 DNA reads as TGTGCCAGCAGCCAAGCCGGACTTAGCCAAGAGACCCAGTACTTC.

This clonotype has more than one count but fewer than ten. The J gene is TRBJ2-5, the V gene TRBV7-2; 8 bases agree with TRBD2. The J segment lost 4 bases and the V segment lost 1 base, leaving 5 bases of the junction unmatched. CDR3 size: 15 residues. The germline V gene encodes CDR1 SGHTA and CDR2 FQGNSA. The CDR3 loop is CASSLVGTRGETQYF. In nucleotides, the CDR3 is TGTGCCAGCAGCTTAGTGGGGACTAGAGGAGAGACCCAGTACTTC.

This clonotype was counted at least ten times. The chain joins TRBV29-1 to TRBJ1-2; D unclear. Trimming pared 0 bases from V and 2 bases from J, leaving 4 bases between. This CDR3 has 12 amino acids. Germline V gene sequence: CDR1 SQVTM, CDR2 ANQGSEA. The CDR3 is CSVEDGNYGYTF. CDR3 coding DNA: TGCAGCGTTGAAGATGGGAACTATGGCTACACCTTC.

The V and J genes are TRBV5-1 and TRBJ1-2; D gene unclear. Per germline, CDR1 SGHRS and CDR2 YFSETQ. Deletions cut 1 base from V and 8 bases from J, with 9 bases between. The CDR3 has 12 amino acids. CDR3 bases: TGCGCCAGCAGCTTGTTCGCGGACGGCTACACCTTC. Its translation: CASSLFADGYTF.

This chain joins TRBV3-1 and TRBJ2-3; 7 positions match TRBD2. Losses at the gene ends were 5 bases for V and 4 bases for J; bases not matched to a gene: 12. The CDR3 is 16 amino acids. Looked up from germline, CDR1 is LGHDT and CDR2 is YNNKEL (reference sequence). CDR3: CASSAPGGRFPDTQYF. DNA for the CDR3: TGTGCCAGCAGCGCTCCGGGCGGGAGATTCCCAGATACGCAGTATTTT.

This chain joins TRBV2 and TRBJ1-1; D not certain. Germline V CDR1 and CDR2: SNHLY, FYNNEI. With 4 bases removed from V and 6 bases from J, the gap between germline ends came to 6 bases. CDR3 length: 11 amino acids. The CDR3 DNA reads TGTGCCAGCAGTGTCGGGGCTGAAGCTTTCTTT. It yields the protein CASSVGAEAFF.

V is TRBV9 and J is TRBJ2-7; D tentatively reads TRBD1 or TRBD2 (6 bases each). This CDR3 has 14 amino acids. In germline, CDR1 is SGDLS, CDR2 YYNGEE. V lost 0 bases and J 8 bases, leaving 15 bases between the germline ends. The CDR3 sequence is CASSVGRGGYKQYF. In nucleotides, the CDR3 is TGTGCCAGCAGCGTAGGCAGGGGAGGTTATAAGCAGTACTTC. The whole variable domain, filled in from reference TRBV9 and TRBJ2-7, reads DSGVTQTPKHLITATGQRVTLRCSPRSGDLSVYWYQQSLDQGLQFLIQYYNGEERAKGNILERFSAQQFPDLHSELNLSSLELGDSALYFCASSVGRGGYKQYFGPGTRLTVT.

This clonotype was seen more than once but under ten times. This chain connects TRBV5-1 to TRBJ1-6, with D maybe TRBD1 (6 bases). The CDR3 has 16 amino acids. Trimming shortened V by 1 base and J by 5 bases, and 13 bases separated the two germline ends. The V gene's germline CDR1 is SGHRS and CDR2 YFSETQ. CDR3 region: CASSLYATGNNSPLHF. The CDR3 DNA reads TGCGCCAGCAGCTTGTACGCAACAGGGAATAATTCACCCCTCCACTTT. The full variable domain, its missing parts supplied by reference TRBV5-1 and TRBJ1-6, is KAGVTQTPRYLIKTRGQQVTLSCSPISGHRSVSWYQQTPGQGLQFLFEYFSETQRNKGNFPGRFSGRQFSNSRSEMNVSTLELGDSALYLCASSLYATGNNSPLHFGNGTRLTVT.

This clonotype has just a few counts. This chain joins TRBV2 and TRBJ2-1, with TRBD2 identical over 12 bases. The V segment lost 5 bases and the J segment 5 bases; nucleotides outside the gene matches: 10. The V gene's germline CDR1 is SNHLY and CDR2 FYNNEI. The length of the CDR3 is 17 residues. The CDR3 loop is CASSRASGRVGNNEQFF. Written as DNA, the CDR3 is TGTGCCAGCAGTAGGGCTAGCGGGAGGGTAGGAAACAATGAGCAGTTCTTC. The full variable domain, with the rest looked up from reference TRBV2 and TRBJ2-1, is EPEVTQTPSHQVTQMGQEVILRCVPISNHLYFYWYRQILGQKVEFLVSFYNNEISEKSEIFDDQFSVERPDGSNFTLKIRSTKLEDSAMYFCASSRASGRVGNNEQFFGPGTRLTVL.

This clonotype was observed a handful of times. The chain uses TRBV7-2 and TRBJ2-7, with D possibly being TRBD1 or TRBD2 (6 bases each). V was cut by 2 bases and J by 2 bases, with 13 bases left in between. The CDR3 sequence is 15 residues long. Germline V gives CDR1 SGHTA, CDR2 FQGNSA. The chain's CDR3 is CASSLSPGAPYEQYF. The CDR3 DNA sequence: TGTGCCAGCAGCTTAAGCCCGGGGGCCCCCTACGAGCAGTACTTC.

This clonotype was picked up a small number of times. The chain employs TRBV5-1 and TRBJ1-1; D possibly corresponds to TRBD1 (5 bases). V was shortened by 0 bases and J by 1 base, with 7 bases between the two germline ends. This CDR3 has 14 residues. Germline V gives CDR1 SGHRS, CDR2 YFSETQ. CDR3 sequence: CASSLDGANTEAFF. In DNA form, the CDR3 reads TGCGCCAGCAGCTTGGACGGGGCGAACACTGAAGCTTTCTTT.

A few counts support this clonotype. The chain joins TRBV10-2 to TRBJ1-6; perhaps TRBD1 as D (6 bases). V was trimmed by 0 bases and J by 13 bases, leaving 19 bases between them. The germline V gene has CDR1 WSHSY and CDR2 SAAADI. The CDR3 is made up of 16 amino acids. The CDR3 DNA sequence: TGCGCCAGCAGTGAGTCGGGGTTCGGACGCCAGGGGCCCCTCCACTTT. Protein: CASSESGFGRQGPLHF.

The CDR3 reads CASSSLGSDTEAFF. The CDR3 DNA is TGTGCCAGCAGCTCCTTAGGGTCGGATACTGAAGCTTTCTTT. J is TRBJ1-1 and V is TRBV7-3; no clear D. The CDR3 consists of 14 residues. Germline V gene data show CDR1 as SGHTA and CDR2 as FQGTGA. V lost 4 bases to trimming and J lost 5 bases, with 14 bases between them.

This clonotype was seen a few times. The J gene is TRBJ2-4, the V gene TRBV28, with TRBD2 matching 14 bases. CDR1 is MDHEN, CDR2 SYDVKM, per germline. The junction had 12 bases not matched to a gene; V was cut back by 6 bases and J by 8 bases. This CDR3 is 17 amino acids long. The CDR3 DNA follows: TGTGCCAGCAGCCAATTAGGACTAGCGGGAGGCGGGGACATTCAGTACTTC. Its translation is CASSQLGLAGGGDIQYF.

The CDR3 nucleotides are TGTGCCAGTAGTATAGCTCCGGGGCAGTCCTACGAGCAGTACTTC. It is translated as CASSIAPGQSYEQYF. J is TRBJ2-7 and V is TRBV19, with D possibly being TRBD1 or TRBD2 (5 bases each). V was trimmed by 1 base and J by 1 base, leaving 11 bases between them. This CDR3 region has 15 residues. Looked up from germline, CDR1 is LNHDA and CDR2 is SQIVND (reference sequence).

The chain has TRBV11-2 and TRBJ2-7; no firm D call. V shed 0 bases and J shed 0 bases, with 9 bases lying between them. CDR3 length equals 15 residues. Germline loops: CDR1 SGHAT, CDR2 FQNNGV. The CDR3 sequence is CASSLDLGSSYEQYF. CDR3 nucleotides: TGTGCCAGCAGCTTAGATCTGGGCAGCTCCTACGAGCAGTACTTC.

This clonotype has a handful of counts. The chain joins TRBV6-1 to TRBJ2-7, with 10 bases identical to TRBD1. This CDR3 has 16 amino acids. Germline CDR1 reads MNHNS; CDR2 reads SASEGT. Trimming at V came to 6 bases and at J to 4 bases, leaving 12 bases not matched to a gene. The CDR3 here is CASSPSGTGAKYEQYF. Written as DNA, the CDR3 is TGTGCCAGCAGCCCATCCGGGACAGGGGCGAAATACGAGCAGTACTTC.

This clonotype was observed many times. The rearrangement uses TRBV5-1 and TRBJ1-1; a possible D gene is TRBD1 (6 bases). Germline V gene sequence: CDR1 SGHRS, CDR2 YFSETQ. CDR3 length: 15 amino acids. V was trimmed by 4 bases and J by 3 bases, leaving 16 bases between them. The CDR3 coding sequence is TGCGCCAGCAGCGCTAGGGGGGCTCGGGACACTGAAGCTTTCTTT. This codes for CASSARGARDTEAFF.

This clonotype was recorded many times. This chain connects TRBV28 to TRBJ2-1; D perhaps matches TRBD2 (6 bases). CDR1 MDHEN and CDR2 SYDVKM come from the germline V gene. V gave up 2 bases and J gave up 10 bases, with 9 bases separating them. There are 12 residues in the CDR3. In DNA, the CDR3 is TGTGCCAGCAGTTTACGGGACTTGGAGCAGTTCTTC. It encodes CASSLRDLEQFF.

This clonotype has only a few counts. This sequence joins TRBV5-1 and TRBJ2-2, with 8 bases aligning to TRBD1. The CDR3 totals 15 residues. V lost 3 bases and J lost 3; bases outside the gene matches: 4. Germline loops: CDR1 SGHRS, CDR2 YFSETQ. CDR3 in amino acids: CASSSGQVDTGELFF. The CDR3 DNA is TGCGCCAGCAGCTCGGGACAGGTTGACACCGGGGAGCTGTTTTTT.

This clonotype was picked up a small number of times. The chain employs TRBV5-1 and TRBJ2-2; possible D gene TRBD1, 5 bases. V was pared by 4 bases and J by 4 bases, with 14 bases between. CDR3 size: 15 residues. Germline-derived CDR1 and CDR2 are SGHRS and YFSETQ. This CDR3 is CASSKTTVLTGELFF. DNA of the CDR3: TGCGCCAGCAGCAAGACGACAGTTCTCACCGGGGAGCTGTTTTTT.

This clonotype was observed at least ten times. The V gene is TRBV12-3 or TRBV12-4, the J gene TRBJ1-6, with D uncertain. This CDR3 has 15 amino acids. V lost 5 bases, J lost 7 bases, and 15 bases lay in between. In nucleotides, the CDR3 is TGTGCCAGCAGTCCCCCTGGGGAGAAGAATTCACCCCTCCACTTT. It translates to CASSPPGEKNSPLHF.

The V gene is TRBV15, the J gene TRBJ1-1, with D possibly matching TRBD1 (5 bases). Germline loops: CDR1 LNHNV, CDR2 YYDKDF (reference sequence). V gave up 0 bases and J gave up 2 bases, with 13 bases separating them. This CDR3 has 16 amino acids. CDR3 residues: CATSRDPAGRNTEAFF. The CDR3 region has the DNA TGTGCCACCAGCAGAGATCCGGCAGGGAGAAACACTGAAGCTTTCTTT.

The table lists this clonotype with a few counts. V and J are TRBV2 and TRBJ2-3; 7 nucleotides agree with TRBD1. The CDR3 totals 16 residues. Germline V gene data show CDR1 as SNHLY and CDR2 as FYNNEI. Trimming cost V 9 bases and J 1 base; bases outside gene matches: 13. CDR3 DNA sequence: TGTGCCAGTATCTTTTACAGGGGTAAGGGCACAGATACGCAGTATTTT. The encoded protein is CASIFYRGKGTDTQYF.

V and J are TRBV6-2 or TRBV6-3 and TRBJ2-7, with 9 positions matching TRBD2. CDR1 is MNHEY and CDR2 is SVGEGT in the germline V gene. The junction had 10 bases not matched to a gene; V was cut back by 7 bases and J by 3 bases. The CDR3 is made up of 15 amino acids. The CDR3 is CASTITGLALYEQYF. The DNA of the CDR3 is TGTGCCAGCACAATAACGGGACTAGCCCTCTACGAGCAGTACTTC.

This clonotype was seen only a few times. CDR3: CASSVTGHTSGANVLTF. Written as DNA, the CDR3 is TGTGCCAGCAGCGTAACAGGGCACACGTCTGGGGCCAACGTCCTGACTTTC. This sequence joins TRBV7-9 and TRBJ2-6; D is possibly TRBD1 (6 bases). CDR3 size: 17 residues. From germline, CDR1 is SEHNR and CDR2 FQNEAQ (reference sequence). V lost 5 bases and J 1 base, leaving 15 bases between the germline ends.

This clonotype was observed a handful of times. This rearrangement joins TRBV5-5 to TRBJ2-5, with D perhaps given as TRBD1 or TRBD2 (6 bases each). The V and J ends lost 2 bases and 5 bases respectively, with 19 bases between them. The CDR3 has 16 residues. The germline gives CDR1 SGHKS, CDR2 YYEKEE (reference sequence). CDR3 amino acids: CASSFPKWGAEETQYF. The CDR3 DNA sequence: TGTGCCAGCAGCTTCCCCAAGTGGGGGGCGGAGGAGACCCAGTACTTC.

Only a few counts were recorded for this clonotype. The chain couples TRBV5-1 to TRBJ2-3; a weak D match, TRBD2 (6 bases). The length of the CDR3 is 16 residues. The germline gives CDR1 SGHRS, CDR2 YFSETQ. With 4 bases removed from V and 4 bases from J, the gap between germline ends came to 19 bases. The CDR3 bases are TGCGCCAGCAGCGGGGGGACCCAACCACGAGCAGATACGCAGTATTTT. Residues: CASSGGTQPRADTQYF.